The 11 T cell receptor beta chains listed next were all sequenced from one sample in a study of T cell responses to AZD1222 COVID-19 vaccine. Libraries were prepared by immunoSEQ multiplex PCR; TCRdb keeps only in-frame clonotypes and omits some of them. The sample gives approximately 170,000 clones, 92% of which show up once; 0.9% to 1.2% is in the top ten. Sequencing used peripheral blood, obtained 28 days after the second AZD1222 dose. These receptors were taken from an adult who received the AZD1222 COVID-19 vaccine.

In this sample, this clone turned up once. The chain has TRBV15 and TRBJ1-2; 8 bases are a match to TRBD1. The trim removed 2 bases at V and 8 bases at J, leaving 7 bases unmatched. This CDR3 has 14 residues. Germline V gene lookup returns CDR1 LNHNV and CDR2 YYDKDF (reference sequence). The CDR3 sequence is CATSRNDRGTGYTF. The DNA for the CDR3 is TGTGCCACCAGCAGAAATGACAGGGGAACCGGCTACACCTTC. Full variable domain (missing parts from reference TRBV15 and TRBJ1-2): DAMVIQNPRYQVTQFGKPVTLSCSQTLNHNVMYWYQQKSSQAPKLLFHYYDKDFNNEADTPDNFQSRRPNTSFCFLDIRSPGLGDTAMYLCATSRNDRGTGYTFGSGTRLTVV.

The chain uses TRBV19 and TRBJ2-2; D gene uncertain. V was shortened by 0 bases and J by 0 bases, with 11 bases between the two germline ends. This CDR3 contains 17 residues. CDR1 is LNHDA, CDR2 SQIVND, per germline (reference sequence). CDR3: CASSIDNSQANTGELFF. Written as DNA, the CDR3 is TGTGCCAGTAGTATAGACAATTCCCAGGCGAACACCGGGGAGCTGTTTTTT.

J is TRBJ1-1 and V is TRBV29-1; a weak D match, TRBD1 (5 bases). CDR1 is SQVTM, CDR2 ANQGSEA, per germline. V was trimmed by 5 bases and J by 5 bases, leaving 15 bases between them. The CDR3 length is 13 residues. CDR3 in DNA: TGCAGCGTTTATTTTGCAGGGCGGACTGAAGCTTTCTTT. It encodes CSVYFAGRTEAFF.

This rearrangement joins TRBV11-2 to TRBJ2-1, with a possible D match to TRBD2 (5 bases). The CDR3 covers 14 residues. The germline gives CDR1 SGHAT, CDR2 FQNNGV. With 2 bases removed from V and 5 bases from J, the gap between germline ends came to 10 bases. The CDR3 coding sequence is TGTGCCAGCAGCTTAAGTTGGCGGGACAATGAGCAGTTCTTC. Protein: CASSLSWRDNEQFF.

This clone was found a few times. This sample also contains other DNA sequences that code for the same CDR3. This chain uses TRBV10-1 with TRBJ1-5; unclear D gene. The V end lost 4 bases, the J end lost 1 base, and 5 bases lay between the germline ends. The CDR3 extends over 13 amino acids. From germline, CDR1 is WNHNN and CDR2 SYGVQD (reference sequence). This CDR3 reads CASSGGSNQPQHF. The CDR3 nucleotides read TGCGCCAGCAGTGGAGGGAGCAATCAGCCCCAGCATTTT.

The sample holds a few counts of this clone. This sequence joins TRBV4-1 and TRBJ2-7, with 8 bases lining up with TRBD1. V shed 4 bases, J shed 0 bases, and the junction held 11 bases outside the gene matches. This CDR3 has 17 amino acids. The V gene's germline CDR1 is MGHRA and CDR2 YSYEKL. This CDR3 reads CASSLFIRTGSSYEQYF. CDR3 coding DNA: TGCGCCAGCAGCCTGTTTATCCGGACAGGGAGCTCCTACGAGCAGTACTTC.

CDR3: CASRPLGGRGNEQFF. CDR3 DNA sequence: TGCGCCAGCAGACCCCTTGGGGGCAGGGGCAATGAGCAGTTCTTC. The chain combines TRBV4-1 with TRBJ2-1; a possible D gene is TRBD1 (6 bases). The CDR3 is 15 amino acids. V dropped 6 bases and J dropped 6 bases, with 18 bases sitting between them. The V gene's germline CDR1 is MGHRA and CDR2 YSYEKL.

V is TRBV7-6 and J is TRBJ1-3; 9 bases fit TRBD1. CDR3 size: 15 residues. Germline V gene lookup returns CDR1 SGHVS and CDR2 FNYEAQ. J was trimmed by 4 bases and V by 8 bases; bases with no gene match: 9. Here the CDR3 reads CASAGTGQRGNTIYF. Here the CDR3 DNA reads TGTGCCAGCGCCGGGACAGGGCAGCGAGGAAACACCATATATTTT.

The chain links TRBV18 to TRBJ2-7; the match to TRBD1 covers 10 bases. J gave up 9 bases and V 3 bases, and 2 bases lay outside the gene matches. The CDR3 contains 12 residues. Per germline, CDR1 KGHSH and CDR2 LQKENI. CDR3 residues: CASSPDRGAQYF. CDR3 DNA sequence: TGTGCCAGCTCACCGGACAGGGGGGCGCAGTACTTC.

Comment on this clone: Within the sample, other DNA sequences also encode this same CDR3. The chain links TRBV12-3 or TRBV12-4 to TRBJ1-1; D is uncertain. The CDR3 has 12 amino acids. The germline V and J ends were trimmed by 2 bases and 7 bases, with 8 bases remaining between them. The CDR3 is CASSLRGGEAFF. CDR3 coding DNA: TGTGCCAGCAGTTTACGCGGTGGTGAAGCTTTCTTT.

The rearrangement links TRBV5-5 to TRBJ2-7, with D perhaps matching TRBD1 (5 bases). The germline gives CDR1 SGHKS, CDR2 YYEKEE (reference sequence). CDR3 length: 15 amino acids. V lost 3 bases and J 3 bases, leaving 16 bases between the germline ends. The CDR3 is CASSSDPGHVYEQYF. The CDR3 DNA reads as TGTGCCAGCAGCTCAGATCCTGGACACGTCTACGAGCAGTACTTC. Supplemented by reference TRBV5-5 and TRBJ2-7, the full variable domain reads DAGVTQSPTHLIKTRGQQVTLRCSPISGHKSVSWYQQVLGQGPQFIFQYYEKEERGRGNFPDRFSARQFPNYSSELNVNALLLGDSALYLCASSSDPGHVYEQYFGPGTRLTVT.